This paragraph reports one TCR beta chain. Only in-frame clones appear in the TCRdb table, and some are missing; sequencing was by immunoSEQ multiplex PCR. The repertoire holds around 12,000 clones, with about 88% as singletons. The CDR3 extends over 16 amino acids. V gave up 3 bases and J gave up 0 bases, with 15 bases separating them. Germline V gene sequence: CDR1 LGHNA, CDR2 YNFKEQ. Described time point: week 3, after first cycle of checkpoint inhibitor. Samples come from before therapy and from week 3 after the first blockade cycle. These data originate in a study of blood T cell dynamics during melanoma immunotherapy. Study information: Patients with metastatic melanoma got pembrolizumab or nivolumab-ipilimumab as first-line care.

The clonotype was recovered from a human donor with melanoma. V gene TRBV4-2 combines with J gene TRBJ2-7, with D unresolved. This specimen consisted of blood, obtained from a patient treated with checkpoint blockade. The chain's CDR3 is CASSQPRYTGSYEQYF. The CDR3 DNA reads TGTGCCAGCAGCCAGCCCCGATACACTGGCTCCTACGAGCAGTACTTC.